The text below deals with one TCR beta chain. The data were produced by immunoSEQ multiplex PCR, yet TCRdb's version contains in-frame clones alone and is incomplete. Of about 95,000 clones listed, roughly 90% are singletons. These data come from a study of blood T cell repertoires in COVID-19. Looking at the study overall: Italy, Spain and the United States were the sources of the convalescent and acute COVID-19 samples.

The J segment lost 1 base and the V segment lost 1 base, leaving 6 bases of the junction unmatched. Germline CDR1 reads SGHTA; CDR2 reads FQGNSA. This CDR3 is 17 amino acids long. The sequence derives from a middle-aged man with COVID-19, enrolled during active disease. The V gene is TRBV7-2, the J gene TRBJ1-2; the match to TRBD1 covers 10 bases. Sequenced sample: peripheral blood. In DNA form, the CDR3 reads TGTGCCAGCAGCTTAGGGACAGGGGGACTCTTTAACTATGGCTACACCTTC. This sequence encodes CASSLGTGGLFNYGYTF.